This TCR beta chain emerged from a study of T cell responses to AZD1222 COVID-19 vaccine. Assay used: immunoSEQ multiplex PCR; TCRdb lists only in-frame clones, some missing. Of approximately 190,000 clones in the sample, roughly 88% were seen once. The CDR3 length is 17 residues. V lost 0 bases, J lost 0 bases, and 6 bases stayed unmatched. Germline CDR1 MNHEY, CDR2 SVGEGT. The TCR sequence derives from an adult in good health. The rearrangement uses TRBV6-2 or TRBV6-3 and TRBJ1-1; 8 bases are a match to TRBD1. Sample: peripheral blood, taken on day 0 of AZD1222 vaccination. CDR3 in amino acids: CASSYSAGQGLNTEAFF. In DNA form, the CDR3 reads TGTGCCAGCAGTTACTCCGCCGGACAGGGTTTGAACACTGAAGCTTTCTTT.